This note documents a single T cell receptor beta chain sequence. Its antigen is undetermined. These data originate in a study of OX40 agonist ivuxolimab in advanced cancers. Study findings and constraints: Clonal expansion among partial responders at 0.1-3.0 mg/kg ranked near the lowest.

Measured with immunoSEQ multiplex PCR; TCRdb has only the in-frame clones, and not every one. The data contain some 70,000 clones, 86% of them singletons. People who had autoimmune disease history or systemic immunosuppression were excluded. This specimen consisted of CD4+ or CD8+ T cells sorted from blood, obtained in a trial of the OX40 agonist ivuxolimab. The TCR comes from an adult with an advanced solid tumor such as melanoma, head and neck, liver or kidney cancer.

In DNA, the CDR3 is TGCGCCAGCAGCGTTATCTCCGGGCTAAGGGCTGAAGCTTTCTTT. Translated, it gives CASSVISGLRAEAFF. This rearrangement joins TRBV5-1 to TRBJ1-1; no clear D gene. The V gene lost 4 bases and the J gene lost 6 bases, with 19 bases spanning the gap. Germline CDR1 and CDR2: SGHRS and YFSETQ. This CDR3 comprises 15 residues.